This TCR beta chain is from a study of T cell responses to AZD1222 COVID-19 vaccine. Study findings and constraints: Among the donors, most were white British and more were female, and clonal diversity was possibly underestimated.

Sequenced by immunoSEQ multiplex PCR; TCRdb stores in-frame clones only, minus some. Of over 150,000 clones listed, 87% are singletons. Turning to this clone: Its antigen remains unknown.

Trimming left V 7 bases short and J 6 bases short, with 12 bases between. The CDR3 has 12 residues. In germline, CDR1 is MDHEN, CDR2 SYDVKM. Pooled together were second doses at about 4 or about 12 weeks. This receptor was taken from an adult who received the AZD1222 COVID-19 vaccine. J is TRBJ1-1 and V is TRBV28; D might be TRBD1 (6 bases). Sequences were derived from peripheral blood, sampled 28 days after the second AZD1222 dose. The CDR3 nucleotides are TGTGCCAGCACCTCCCGGGGGCCTGAAGCTTTCTTT. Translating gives CASTSRGPEAFF.